This T cell receptor beta chain is drawn from a study of molecular identifiers for immune sequencing clone quantification. Many counts were recorded for this clonotype. CDR3 length: 13 amino acids. The V and J ends lost 1 base and 2 bases respectively, with 6 bases between them. Per germline, CDR1 SGDLS and CDR2 YYNGEE. TCRdb fed the PCR reads into MiXCR, producing one record per CDR3 protein. The sample consists of hundreds of thousands of distinct CDR3 sequences, about 25% of them appearing once. The genes are TRBV9 and TRBJ1-1; D remains ambiguous. Sequencing was done on a sample of naive CD8+ T cells from blood, with Jurkat cell RNA spiked in. Regarding subset: FACS-sorted CD8+CD4-CCR7+CD45RA+ naive T cells. The sequence was collected from a human donor in good health. Some libraries in this study had Jurkat cell RNA spiked in. In nucleotides, the CDR3 is TGTGCCAGCAGCGTATACGGTAACACTGAAGCTTTCTTT. Translating gives CASSVYGNTEAFF.